The TCR beta chain described here comes from a study of regulatory T cells in long-lasting Graves disease. Study results and caveats: Persistent Graves' patients showed a TCR diversity that was lower than that of newly diagnosed ones. Persistent disease showed a preference for TRBV28, TRBJ1-2 and TRBJ2-5.

Worth noting for this clonotype: Its antigen remains unidentified. A clone one base away is much larger, so this may be a read error.

Both iRepertoire HTBI primers and Arm-PCR of CDR3 regions were used to build the TCR beta libraries. TCRdb processed the multiplex PCR reads anew with MiXCR; each CDR3 protein has one entry. The sample carries 450,000 to 600,000 distinct CDR3 sequences, 15% to 20% recorded once. Documented time point: newly diagnosed GD, antithyroid drugs for less than 3 months. Extracted PBMC RNA gave rise to the TCR library. The CDR3 loop spans 12 amino acids. V was pared by 6 bases and J by 5 bases, with 10 bases between. The germline V gene encodes CDR1 MNHEY and CDR2 SMNVEV (reference sequence). These data were also filed under a second study, of T cells in Graves' hyperthyroidism and ophthalmopathy. That study reports: Hyperthyroidism patients were newly diagnosed, had disease duration under 2 months, and were aged 18 to 65 years. The HTBI primer set served for first-round RT-PCR of the TCR CDR3.

This sequence was found in a man in his forties with Graves disease. The chain recombines TRBV27 with TRBJ1-1; TRBD1 might be the D (6 bases). Source: peripheral blood mononuclear cells (PBMCs), taken at new diagnosis, from a patient treated with antithyroid drugs. CDR3 DNA: TGTGCCAGCAGCACAGGGAAAACTGAAGCTTTCTTT. This codes for CASSTGKTEAFF.